What follows describes a single TCR beta chain. No antigen is known for it. Looked up from germline, CDR1 is GTSNPN and CDR2 is SVGIG (reference sequence). V was clipped by 2 bases and J by 4 bases, with 12 bases between them. This CDR3 is 14 amino acids long. This specimen comes from a study of shared clonotypes between healthy human individuals. The study's findings and limits: Measured sharing among donors was expected to vary with sequencing depth.

Several immunoSEQ plates held equal portions of the genomic DNA taken from each subset. Clones were read by immunoSEQ multiplex PCR, and TCRdb kept only the in-frame ones, dropping some. The repertoire consists of more than 2 million clones, with 95% occurring once and the leading ten covering around 0.13%. The chain recombines TRBV30 with TRBJ1-5, with a tentative D call TRBD1 (5 bases). The source is a man aged 18 to 30 in good health. Material: naive CD4+ T cells sorted from blood. Subset given: CD45RA+ positively selected. The CDR3 reads CAWSTGWENQPQHF. The DNA for the CDR3 is TGTGCCTGGAGTACAGGTTGGGAAAATCAGCCCCAGCATTTT.